A single sample gave rise to the 23 T cell receptor beta chains below, sequenced in a study of OX40 agonist ivuxolimab in advanced cancers. The assay was immunoSEQ multiplex PCR, and TCRdb's table has in-frame clones only and misses some. The repertoire consists of fewer than 50,000 clones, with about nine tenths occurring once and the leading ten covering more than 9%. Sequenced material: CD4+ or CD8+ T cells sorted from blood, taken in a trial of the OX40 agonist ivuxolimab. These receptors all stem from an adult with an advanced solid tumor such as melanoma, head and neck, liver or kidney cancer.

Only one count was recorded for this clone. The chain combines TRBV21-1 with TRBJ1-2; the table's D call, TRBD1, has no DNA check behind it. TRBV21-1 is a pseudogene. The CDR3 length is 13 residues. This chain's CDR3 is CASSGQGSGGYTF. The CDR3 region has the DNA TGTGCCAGCAGCGGACAGGGGAGCGGCGGCTACACCTTC.

The V gene is TRBV5-1, the J gene TRBJ1-1; tentative D call: TRBD1 (5 bases). Germline V gene lookup returns CDR1 SGHRS and CDR2 YFSETQ. Trimming left V 0 bases short and J 1 base short, with 13 bases between. The CDR3 runs 16 residues. The CDR3 here is CASSLATLGPNTEAFF. CDR3 sequence (DNA): TGCGCCAGCAGCTTGGCAACTTTGGGACCGAACACTGAAGCTTTCTTT.

CDR3 bases: TGTGCCAGCCGTCTCGGGTTCACTGAAGCTTTCTTT. Protein sequence: CASRLGFTEAFF. V gene TRBV2 combines with J gene TRBJ1-1; D ambiguous. The CDR3 length is 12 residues. Deletions cut 8 bases from V and 4 bases from J, with 11 bases between. Germline lookup yields CDR1 SNHLY and CDR2 FYNNEI.

The V gene is TRBV10-1, the J gene TRBJ2-1; no clear D gene. The V gene's germline CDR1 is WNHNN and CDR2 SYGVQD (reference sequence). CDR3 length: 16 residues. V lost 0 bases to trimming and J lost 3 bases, with 12 bases between them. In DNA, the CDR3 is TGCGCCAGCAGTGAGTCAGTAAACCCCAACTACAATGAGCAGTTCTTC. It codes for CASSESVNPNYNEQFF.

This clone was seen just once. The chain couples TRBV2 to TRBJ2-4, with a weak D call TRBD1 (6 bases). The CDR3 loop spans 18 amino acids. V was clipped by 11 bases and J by 1 base, with 27 bases between them. The germline V gene encodes CDR1 SNHLY and CDR2 FYNNEI. The chain's CDR3 is CAARQEFMGSSAKNIQYF. Written as DNA, the CDR3 is TGTGCCGCCAGACAGGAGTTTATGGGCTCCTCGGCCAAAAACATTCAGTACTTC.

The genes are TRBV4-3 and TRBJ1-2, with a possible D match to TRBD1 (5 bases). V was trimmed by 0 bases and J by 7 bases, leaving 15 bases between them. The CDR3 length is 15 residues. CDR1 is LGHNA and CDR2 is YSLEER in the germline V gene. The CDR3, as DNA: TGCGCCAGCAGCCAAGATCACGGGACCGGGGCTGGCTACACCTTC. This sequence encodes CASSQDHGTGAGYTF.

The rearrangement uses TRBV6-6 and TRBJ1-5; D call uncertain. Germline V gives CDR1 MNHNY, CDR2 SVGAGI (reference sequence). The CDR3 contains 14 residues. Trimming cost V 5 bases and J 0 bases, with 8 bases left between them. The CDR3 here is CASSRVDSNQPQHF. Written as DNA, the CDR3 is TGTGCCAGCAGTAGGGTGGATAGCAATCAGCCCCAGCATTTT.

This chain uses TRBV11-1 with TRBJ2-1; tentatively, D is TRBD1 (5 bases). The length of the CDR3 is 16 residues. The V end was cut by 5 bases, the J end by 10 bases, with 24 bases between. Germline assignment: CDR1 SGHAT and CDR2 FQDESV (reference sequence). The CDR3 loop reads CASSPTSLWGSREQFF. The CDR3 nucleotides are TGTGCCAGCAGCCCGACCTCTCTTTGGGGCAGCCGCGAGCAGTTCTTC.

V usage is TRBV29-1 and J usage is TRBJ2-7; D is uncertain. V lost 7 bases, J lost 1 base, and 11 bases lay in between. The germline CDR1 and CDR2 sequences are SQVTM and ANQGSEA. CDR3 length: 12 amino acids. As DNA, the CDR3 is TGCAGCGCCTTAACTCCGTCCTACGAGCAGTACTTC. It specifies CSALTPSYEQYF.

The chain employs TRBV4-1 and TRBJ2-2; no firm D call. With 0 bases removed from V and 5 bases from J, the gap between germline ends came to 19 bases. Germline CDR1 reads MGHRA; CDR2 reads YSYEKL. CDR3 size: 18 residues. The CDR3 region is CASSQDWSGQILTGELFF. In nucleotides, the CDR3 is TGCGCCAGCAGCCAAGATTGGTCCGGGCAAATCCTGACCGGGGAGCTGTTTTTT.

The chain carries TRBV7-2 and TRBJ2-1; a possible D gene is TRBD2 (6 bases). Germline assignment: CDR1 SGHTA and CDR2 FQGNSA. V lost 6 bases and J 1 base, leaving 13 bases between the germline ends. The CDR3 runs 15 residues. The CDR3 sequence is CASSSPGSSYNEQFF. The DNA for the CDR3 is TGTGCCAGCAGTTCTCCCGGGAGTTCCTACAATGAGCAGTTCTTC.

The gene calls are TRBV18 and TRBJ2-5; TRBD1 matches 9 bases. CDR1 is KGHSH, CDR2 LQKENI, per germline. The CDR3 is 16 residues long. Losses at the gene ends were 2 bases for V and 1 base for J; bases not matched to a gene: 5. This chain's CDR3 is CASSPGDRAAQETQYF. The CDR3 bases are TGTGCCAGCTCACCAGGGGACAGGGCCGCCCAAGAGACCCAGTACTTC. Variable domain in full (rest from reference TRBV18 and TRBJ2-5): NAGVMQNPRHLVRRRGQEARLRCSPMKGHSHVYWYRQLPEEGLKFMVYLQKENIIDESGMPKERFSAEFPKEGPSILRIQQVVRGDSAAYFCASSPGDRAAQETQYFGPGTRLLVL.

J is TRBJ2-7 and V is TRBV4-1; tentative D call: TRBD2 (6 bases). CDR1 and CDR2 from the germline V gene are MGHRA and YSYEKL. The CDR3 is 14 residues long. Deletions cut 3 bases from V and 3 bases from J, with 12 bases between. The CDR3 coding sequence is TGCGCCAGCAGCCACCCCGGGGGATTCTACGAGCAGTACTTC. Amino acid sequence: CASSHPGGFYEQYF.

This clone occurred a few times. The chain has TRBV7-9 and TRBJ1-4; 7 bases line up with TRBD1. The CDR3 spans 17 residues. V shed 2 bases, J shed 8 bases, and the junction held 14 bases outside the gene matches. CDR1 is SEHNR and CDR2 is FQNEAQ in the germline V gene (reference sequence). Here the CDR3 DNA reads TGTGCCAGCAGCTTAAAGGGTTCGGACAGGCCCGGAGAAAAACTGTTTTTT. Translating it yields CASSLKGSDRPGEKLFF. Variable domain in full (rest from reference TRBV7-9 and TRBJ1-4): DTGVSQNPRHKITKRGQNVTFRCDPISEHNRLYWYRQTLGQGPEFLTYFQNEAQLEKSRLLSDRFSAERPKGSFSTLEIQRTEQGDSAMYLCASSLKGSDRPGEKLFFGSGTQLSVL.

This chain uses TRBV11-2 with TRBJ1-1, with D hard to call. V shed 4 bases and J shed 5 bases, with 14 bases lying between them. Germline CDR1 and CDR2: SGHAT and FQNNGV. There are 14 residues in the CDR3. The CDR3 sequence: CASSSPFSQTEAFF. The CDR3 DNA follows: TGTGCCAGCAGCTCCCCATTCTCCCAAACTGAAGCTTTCTTT.

The rearrangement joins TRBV5-1 to TRBJ2-1, with D maybe TRBD1 (6 bases). Germline V gives CDR1 SGHRS, CDR2 YFSETQ. The CDR3 has 13 amino acids. The germline V and J ends were trimmed by 4 bases and 6 bases, with 11 bases remaining between them. In nucleotides, the CDR3 is TGCGCCAGCAGCCTAACAGGGTTCAATGAGCAGTTCTTC. Its translation is CASSLTGFNEQFF.

This clone has more than one count but fewer than ten. The CDR3 DNA reads TGTGCCAGCAGCGTAGACAGGGCGGCCGGCTACACCTTC. This encodes CASSVDRAAGYTF. J is TRBJ1-2 and V is TRBV7-3, with 7 bases fitting TRBD1. Trimming took 5 bases from V and 8 from J; bases not matched to a gene: 8. Germline V gives CDR1 SGHTA, CDR2 FQGTGA. The CDR3 contains 13 residues. Full variable domain (rest looked up from reference TRBV7-3 and TRBJ1-2): GAGVSQTPSNKVTEKGKYVELRCDPISGHTALYWYRQSLGQGPEFLIYFQGTGAADDSGLPNDRFFAVRPEGSVSTLKIQRTERGDSAVYLCASSVDRAAGYTFGSGTRLTVV.

V is TRBV2 and J is TRBJ2-1; 12 nucleotides align to TRBD2. V shed 3 bases, J shed 3 bases, and the junction held 0 bases outside the gene matches. The CDR3 has 15 residues. Germline CDR1 and CDR2: SNHLY and FYNNEI. CDR3 in DNA: TGTGCCAGCAGTGAGACTAGCGGGGGCTACAATGAGCAGTTCTTC. This translates into CASSETSGGYNEQFF.

The J gene is TRBJ2-2, the V gene TRBV4-3; D unresolved. V was trimmed by 3 bases and J by 8 bases, leaving 13 bases between them. CDR3 length: 14 residues. In germline, CDR1 is LGHNA, CDR2 YSLEER. CDR3 amino acids: CASSQGIVGGELFF. Written as DNA, the CDR3 is TGCGCCAGCAGCCAGGGAATCGTTGGGGGGGAGCTGTTTTTT.

J is TRBJ2-5 and V is TRBV4-1; the D gene is possibly TRBD2 (5 bases). Germline CDR1 is MGHRA and CDR2 is YSYEKL. The CDR3 totals 15 residues. Trimming removed 4 bases at V and 4 bases at J, with 16 bases between. The CDR3 sequence: CASSRLTEGRETQYF. The CDR3 bases are TGCGCCAGCAGCCGACTTACCGAGGGTCGAGAGACCCAGTACTTC.

V and J are TRBV11-2 and TRBJ2-7; no firm D call. V gave up 8 bases and J gave up 6 bases, with 20 bases separating them. The germline CDR1 and CDR2 sequences are SGHAT and FQNNGV. This CDR3 spans 14 amino acids. CDR3 in amino acids: CASVPNLGITEQYV. The CDR3 DNA reads TGTGCCAGCGTCCCTAATTTAGGGATCACCGAGCAGTACGTC.

In DNA form, the CDR3 reads TGCGCCAGCAGTCAACAGGGGCTGAATGAAAAACTGTTTTTT. It translates to CASSQQGLNEKLFF. The chain combines TRBV5-1 with TRBJ1-4, with 7 bases identical to TRBD1. Trimming took 5 bases from V and 5 from J; bases not matched to a gene: 6. CDR3 length: 14 amino acids. Germline V CDR1 and CDR2: SGHRS, YFSETQ. Complete variable domain (other parts from reference TRBV5-1 and TRBJ1-4): KAGVTQTPRYLIKTRGQQVTLSCSPISGHRSVSWYQQTPGQGLQFLFEYFSETQRNKGNFPGRFSGRQFSNSRSEMNVSTLELGDSALYLCASSQQGLNEKLFFGSGTQLSVL.

V usage is TRBV27 and J usage is TRBJ1-6; tentatively, D is TRBD1 (6 bases). Trimming stripped 8 bases from V and 7 bases from J, with 15 bases between. Germline assignment: CDR1 MNHEY and CDR2 SMNVEV (reference sequence). CDR3 length: 14 amino acids. The CDR3 bases are TGTGCCAGCGGGGGCGAAAGCCAGAATTCACCCCTCCACTTT. Its translation is CASGGESQNSPLHF.